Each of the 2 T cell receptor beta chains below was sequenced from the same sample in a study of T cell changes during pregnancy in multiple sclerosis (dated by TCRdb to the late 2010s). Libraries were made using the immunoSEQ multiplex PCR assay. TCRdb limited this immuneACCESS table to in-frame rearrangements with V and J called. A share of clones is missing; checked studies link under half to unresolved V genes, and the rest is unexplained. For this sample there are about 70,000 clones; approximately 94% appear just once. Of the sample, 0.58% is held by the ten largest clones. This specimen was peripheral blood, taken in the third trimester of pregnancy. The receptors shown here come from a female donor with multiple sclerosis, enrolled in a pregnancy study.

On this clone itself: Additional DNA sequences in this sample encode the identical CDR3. This chain's CDR3 is CASSLVGGNTEAFF. CDR3 coding DNA: TGTGCCAGCAGCTTAGTAGGGGGCAACACTGAAGCTTTCTTT. The J gene is TRBJ1-1, the V gene TRBV7-8, with 7 bases aligning to TRBD1. Germline values: CDR1 SGHVS, CDR2 FQNEAQ. This CDR3 comprises 14 residues. V lost 1 base and J lost 2; bases outside the gene matches: 1.

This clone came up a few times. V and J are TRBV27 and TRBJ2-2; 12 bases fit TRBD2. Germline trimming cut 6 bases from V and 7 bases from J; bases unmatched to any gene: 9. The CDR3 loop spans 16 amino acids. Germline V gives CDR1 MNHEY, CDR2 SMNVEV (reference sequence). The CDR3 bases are TGTGCCAGCAGAGATCTAGCGGGGGGGGCCCACGGGGAGCTGTTTTTT. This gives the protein CASRDLAGGAHGELFF.